This passage covers 10 T cell receptor beta chains from one sample sequenced in a study of shared clonotypes between healthy human individuals. Positively selected for CCR7, the CD45RO-negative cells used as naive CD8 cells excluded terminally differentiated effector memory CD45RA+ cells. Libraries were prepared by immunoSEQ multiplex PCR; TCRdb keeps only in-frame clonotypes and omits some of them. The profile covers about 2.1 million clones, with more than 85% appearing a single time and under 2% taken by the ten largest. The sequenced sample consisted of naive CD8+ T cells from PBMCs. These receptors originate from a man aged 18 to 30 in good health. Some clones in this sample may be carry-over from other donors' samples.

V usage is TRBV7-9 and J usage is TRBJ1-2; TRBD1 matches at 8 bases. The CDR3 is 15 amino acids. Per germline, CDR1 SEHNR and CDR2 FQNEAQ (reference sequence). The V and J ends lost 4 bases and 2 bases, in that order; junction bases with no gene match: 6. The CDR3 nucleotides read TGTGCCAGCAGCTCAGACAGGGGTTCGAACTATGGCTACACCTTC. Translating it yields CASSSDRGSNYGYTF.

This sequence joins TRBV10-3 and TRBJ2-5; TRBD1 agrees at 9 bases. V gave up 10 bases and J gave up 5 bases; unmatched junction bases: 14. The CDR3 length is 15 residues. Germline V gives CDR1 ENHRY, CDR2 SYGVKD. The DNA of the CDR3 is TGTGCCACCACTACCGGACAGGGGACTTATGAGACCCAGTACTTC. Amino acid sequence: CATTTGQGTYETQYF.

V usage is TRBV28 and J usage is TRBJ2-1; 8 positions match TRBD1. This CDR3 has 14 amino acids. J lost 15 bases, V lost 6 bases, and 16 bases had no gene match. CDR1 is MDHEN and CDR2 is SYDVKM in the germline V gene. CDR3 coding DNA: TGTGCCAGCAGCATTAACAGGGGGACCCCCGTGGGGTTCTTC. Translation gives CASSINRGTPVGFF. Supplemented by reference TRBV28 and TRBJ2-1, the full variable domain reads DVKVTQSSRYLVKRTGEKVFLECVQDMDHENMFWYRQDPGLGLRLIYFSYDVKMKEKGDIPEGYSVSREKKERFSLILESASTNQTSMYLCASSINRGTPVGFFGPGTRLTVL.

The genes are TRBV9 and TRBJ1-2; D is ambiguous. This CDR3 is 13 amino acids long. Germline V gene lookup returns CDR1 SGDLS and CDR2 YYNGEE. The V and J ends lost 2 bases and 10 bases respectively, with 15 bases between them. CDR3 DNA: TGTGCCAGCAGCGTGGGCCCCGTTTTAGACTACACCTTC. It yields the protein CASSVGPVLDYTF.

The chain joins TRBV10-3 to TRBJ2-5; 9 bases line up with TRBD2. The CDR3 is 15 amino acids. Germline V gene lookup returns CDR1 ENHRY and CDR2 SYGVKD. Trimming at V came to 0 bases and at J to 5 bases, leaving 4 bases not matched to a gene. The CDR3 region has the DNA TGTGCCATCAGTGAGTCAGCGGGAGGATCGGAGACCCAGTACTTC. It is translated as CAISESAGGSETQYF.

The J gene is TRBJ1-1, the V gene TRBV2; the D gene is possibly TRBD1 (5 bases). Trimming removed 6 bases at V and 8 bases at J, with 22 bases between. Germline CDR1 and CDR2: SNHLY and FYNNEI. This CDR3 is 15 amino acids long. CDR3 in amino acids: CASSLFKQALEEAFF. The CDR3 coding sequence is TGTGCCAGCAGCCTCTTTAAACAGGCCCTCGAGGAAGCTTTCTTT.

The rearrangement uses TRBV9 and TRBJ2-3; D not certain. Germline CDR1 SGDLS, CDR2 YYNGEE. V lost 4 bases to trimming and J lost 7 bases, with 22 bases between them. The CDR3 consists of 16 residues. The CDR3 DNA reads TGTGCCAGCAGCCCAATCGTCGGGCTACTCTTGAATACGCAGTATTTT. Its translation: CASSPIVGLLLNTQYF.

This clone was observed a single time. The chain recombines TRBV7-6 with TRBJ2-3; tentatively, D is TRBD2 (6 bases). Germline V gene data show CDR1 as SGHVS and CDR2 as FNYEAQ. The length of the CDR3 is 16 residues. The germline V and J ends were trimmed by 5 bases and 6 bases, with 21 bases remaining between them. CDR3 in DNA: TGTGCCAGCAGCACTATTAGCGGAATCCATCTGGATACGCAGTATTTT. Amino acids: CASSTISGIHLDTQYF.

CDR3 in amino acids: CASLRGDTQYF. The CDR3 DNA sequence: TGTGCCAGCCTCAGGGGCGATACGCAGTATTTT. The rearrangement links TRBV7-9 to TRBJ2-3; D might be TRBD1 (6 bases). CDR3 size: 11 residues. V dropped 8 bases and J dropped 6 bases, with 9 bases sitting between them. Looked up from germline, CDR1 is SEHNR and CDR2 is FQNEAQ (reference sequence).

The chain is built from TRBV7-9 and TRBJ1-6; D is possibly TRBD1 (5 bases). Germline CDR1 and CDR2: SEHNR and FQNEAQ (reference sequence). The germline V and J ends were trimmed by 1 base and 9 bases, with 10 bases remaining between them. CDR3 length equals 14 residues. The CDR3 coding sequence is TGTGCCAGCAGCTTAGTCCAGGGTGGTTCACCCCTCCACTTT. Amino acids: CASSLVQGGSPLHF.